A selection of T cell receptor beta chains follows, all from one sample in a study of cytomegalovirus exposure and HLA in healthy donors. Assay used: immunoSEQ multiplex PCR; TCRdb lists only in-frame clones, some missing. The sample lists about 130,000 clones; approximately 80% were seen once. Sample: PBMCs. Receptors were obtained from a man aged 50-60 years in good health and CMV-seronegative. CDR3s include the opening cysteine and the closing phenylalanine or tryptophan. D genes are given only for firm matches. Size tells how often a clone was seen (once, few, many) or the class of an expanded clone, and some rows leave it out.

clone_size j_call v_call d_call cdr3_aa cdr3_nt
- TRBJ1-5 TRBV19 TRBD1 CASRRGRAAGDQPQHF TGTGCCAGTAGGAGGGGGCGGGCCGCAGGAGATCAGCCCCAGCATTTT
- TRBJ1-2 TRBV28 - CASSLGGRGYGYTF TGTGCCAGCAGTTTGGGCGGGAGGGGCTATGGCTACACCTTC
- TRBJ1-5 TRBV19 - CASSMGRDQPQHF TGTGCCAGTAGTATGGGCAGGGATCAGCCCCAGCATTTT
- TRBJ2-3 TRBV6-5 - CASTSRGTDTQYF TGTGCCAGCACCTCCAGGGGCACAGATACGCAGTATTTT
- TRBJ2-7 TRBV11-1 - CASSLAEYSYEQYF TGTGCCAGCAGCTTAGCAGAGTACTCCTACGAGCAGTACTTC
once TRBJ2-5 TRBV5-6 - CASSLRDLQETQYF TGTGCCAGCAGCTTGAGAGATTTACAAGAGACCCAGTACTTC
- TRBJ1-1 TRBV27 TRBD1 CASSPRTGQVTEAFF TGTGCCAGCAGTCCACGGACAGGGCAGGTCACTGAAGCTTTCTTT
- TRBJ2-7 TRBV6-1 TRBD2 CASRGRLAGVHEQYF TGTGCCAGCAGGGGGAGACTAGCGGGAGTCCACGAGCAGTACTTC
- TRBJ1-3 TRBV28 - CASNPGAGRNTIYF TGTGCCAGCAACCCCGGTGCAGGGCGCAACACCATATATTTT
- TRBJ1-2 TRBV6-1 TRBD1 CASGPRDRDYGYTF TGTGCCAGCGGCCCTCGGGACAGGGACTATGGCTACACCTTC
once TRBJ2-5 TRBV9 - CASSVSQGQETQYF TGTGCCAGCAGCGTAAGTCAGGGACAAGAGACCCAGTACTTC
- TRBJ2-7 TRBV30 - CAWSSGAYEQYF TGTGCCTGGAGCTCAGGGGCCTACGAGCAGTACTTC
- TRBJ2-5 TRBV29-1 TRBD2 CSVVRGLAGARGETQYF TGCAGCGTTGTTAGGGGACTAGCGGGAGCACGAGGAGAGACCCAGTACTTC
- TRBJ2-5 TRBV15 - CATSRSRETQYF TGTGCCACCAGCCGGAGTCGAGAGACCCAGTACTTC
- TRBJ2-3 TRBV6-5 - CAARAGGTDTQYF TGTGCCGCCAGGGCAGGGGGCACAGATACGCAGTATTTT
- TRBJ1-2 TRBV21-1 - CASSKAKPGDPYGYTF TGTGCCAGCAGTAAAGCTAAACCAGGGGATCCCTATGGCTACACCTTC
- TRBJ1-2 TRBV18 - CASSPDGNYGYTF TGTGCCAGCTCACCAGACGGGAACTATGGCTACACCTTC
- TRBJ1-1 TRBV19 TRBD1 CASSIGRGMNTEAFF TGTGCCAGTAGTATCGGCAGGGGGATGAACACTGAAGCTTTCTTT
- TRBJ1-5 TRBV28 TRBD1 CASSGKTGFNQPQHF TGTGCCAGCAGTGGAAAGACAGGGTTCAATCAGCCCCAGCATTTT
- TRBJ2-1 TRBV6-6 TRBD2 CASRGGGRAGNEQFF TGTGCCAGCAGGGGAGGCGGGAGGGCCGGCAATGAGCAGTTCTTC
- TRBJ2-7 TRBV10-1 - CASSSSGGSHEQYF TGCGCCAGCAGTTCTTCAGGGGGGAGTCACGAGCAGTACTTC
- TRBJ2-1 TRBV7-6 - CASSTTTTTSSEQFF TGTGCCAGCAGTACCACGACAACAACAAGCAGTGAGCAGTTCTTC
- TRBJ2-1 TRBV10-3 - CAISAETRGEQFF TGTGCCATCAGTGCCGAAACTAGAGGCGAGCAGTTCTTC
- TRBJ2-7 TRBV11-2 TRBD1 CASSRLGQGSYYEQYF TGTGCCAGCAGCCGCCTCGGACAGGGAAGTTATTACGAGCAGTACTTC
few TRBJ1-2 TRBV12-5 TRBD1 CTSGPGTVDLYGYTF TGTACTAGTGGTCCCGGGACAGTAGACCTCTATGGCTACACCTTC
few TRBJ2-1 TRBV10-3 TRBD2 CAISESGVGTSGYNEQFF TGTGCCATCAGTGAGTCAGGTGTTGGGACTAGCGGGTACAATGAGCAGTTCTTC
- TRBJ2-2 TRBV5-6 TRBD2 CASSLELAGTGELFF TGTGCCAGCAGCTTGGAACTAGCGGGTACCGGGGAGCTGTTTTTT
few TRBJ2-4 TRBV9 - CASSGENLAKNIQYF TGTGCCAGCAGCGGGGAGAATTTAGCCAAAAACATTCAGTACTTC
- TRBJ1-5 TRBV28 - CASSHLQEVSNQPQHF TGTGCCAGCAGTCACCTTCAGGAGGTTAGCAATCAGCCCCAGCATTTT
- TRBJ2-5 TRBV7-2 TRBD2 CASSLGVLAGGRGETQYF TGTGCCAGCAGCTTAGGGGTTTTAGCGGGAGGCCGTGGGGAGACCCAGTACTTC
- TRBJ2-5 TRBV28 - CASGLSGRGETQYF TGTGCCAGCGGCCTCTCGGGCAGGGGAGAGACCCAGTACTTC
- TRBJ2-7 TRBV18 TRBD1 CASSSGQGGNEQYF TGTGCCAGCTCATCCGGACAGGGGGGCAACGAGCAGTACTTC
- TRBJ2-7 TRBV28 TRBD1 CASSGTGLPYEQYF TGTGCCAGCAGTGGGACAGGGCTGCCGTACGAGCAGTACTTC
- TRBJ2-7 TRBV7-9 - CASSAQGSSYEQYF TGTGCCAGCAGCGCTCAGGGGAGCTCCTACGAGCAGTACTTC
- TRBJ1-3 TRBV6-5 - CASRMDRVSGNTIYF TGTGCCAGCAGGATGGACAGAGTCTCTGGAAACACCATATATTTT
- TRBJ1-3 TRBV6-6 - CASNRGGRGNTIYF TGTGCCAGCAATCGCGGGGGCAGGGGAAACACCATATATTTT
- TRBJ2-7 TRBV27 TRBD2 CASSFLAEGIYEQYF TGTGCCAGCAGTTTCCTAGCGGAGGGGATCTACGAGCAGTACTTC
- TRBJ1-6 TRBV6-1 - CASSAGPYNSPLHF TGTGCCAGCAGTGCAGGGCCCTATAATTCACCCCTCCACTTT
- TRBJ1-1 TRBV28 TRBD1 CASSYVGTGGDLGRIAGTEAFF TGTGCCAGCAGTTACGTGGGGACAGGGGGCGACTTGGGACGAATCGCGGGCACTGAAGCTTTCTTT
- TRBJ2-5 TRBV10-3 TRBD1 CAISPDRGGETQYF TGTGCCATCAGCCCGGACAGGGGAGGGGAGACCCAGTACTTC
few TRBJ2-3 TRBV27 - CASSLSGTWGDTQYF TGTGCCAGCAGTTTAAGTGGGACTTGGGGGGATACGCAGTATTTT
few TRBJ1-4 TRBV27 - CASSPGQKNEKLFF TGTGCCAGCAGTCCCGGACAGAAAAATGAAAAACTGTTTTTT
- TRBJ2-7 TRBV4-1 TRBD1 CASSQAISEGARANF TGCGCCAGCAGCCAAGCGATCTCCGAGGGGGCGAGGGCCAACTTC
- TRBJ1-2 TRBV29-1 - CSVEHLTTGYTF TGCAGCGTTGAGCACCTAACTACGGGCTACACCTTC
- TRBJ2-3 TRBV4-2 TRBD2 CASSPGGSWDTQYF TGTGCCAGCAGCCCCGGGGGGAGTTGGGATACGCAGTATTTT
- TRBJ2-7 TRBV9 TRBD1 CASSPKGQGFDEQYF TGTGCCAGCAGCCCAAAGGGACAGGGATTCGACGAGCAGTACTTC
few TRBJ1-1 TRBV2 - CASVGPDTEAFF TGTGCCAGCGTGGGCCCGGACACTGAAGCTTTCTTT
few TRBJ2-7 TRBV4-1 TRBD1 CASSQDRTGGEQYF TGCGCCAGCAGCCAAGATCGGACAGGGGGCGAGCAGTACTTC
- TRBJ1-3 TRBV6-1 - CASSEVPAGSGNTIYF TGTGCCAGCAGTGAAGTTCCTGCCGGCTCTGGAAACACCATATATTTT
- TRBJ1-4 TRBV7-2 - CASSSGSANEKLFF TGTGCCAGCAGCTCAGGGTCGGCTAATGAAAAACTGTTTTTT